This T cell receptor delta chain was documented in a study of gamma-delta T cells after stem cell transplantation. A note on this clone: A far larger clone is a single base away, which makes a read error likely. Other DNA sequences in this sample translate to the same CDR3.

The CDR3 loop spans 17 amino acids. Germline-derived CDR1 and CDR2 are GEAIGNYY and EKD. TCRdb re-analyzed the RT-PCR reads via CATT. The profile shows approximately 1,500 delta-chain clones, less than 8.5% of them singletons. The chain links TRDV2 to TRDJ1, with TRDD3 identical over 10 bases. The sequence derives from a human donor. It is not recorded whose cells these are; they may come from a transplant donor. Source material: gamma-delta T cells. CDR3 region: CACDPLGDTTGRDKLIF. For the CDR3, the DNA is TGTGCCTGTGACCCTTTGGGGGATACTACGGGTCGCGATAAACTGATCTTT.